The T cell receptor (beta chain) described here comes from a study of T cell repertoires in cytomegalovirus infection. Study outcomes and limitations: The ex vivo response showed dominance by HLA-C-restricted CMV-specific TCR beta clonotypes.

The CDR3 totals 14 residues. Deletions cut 7 bases from V and 3 bases from J, with 12 bases between. Germline CDR1 is MNHNS and CDR2 is SASEGT. This clonotype turned up a few times. Its antigen is not known. TCRdb reanalysed the reads using MiXCR and keeps one entry per CDR3 protein. The repertoire consists of approximately 180,000 distinct CDR3 sequences, with about 21% occurring once and the leading ten covering roughly 2.9%. Sequencing was done on a sample of PBMCs. The chain is built from TRBV6-1 and TRBJ2-2; no reliable D call. This TCR was sampled from a human donor in good health (CMV status not recorded). Some clones in this sample may be carry-over from other donors' samples. The CDR3 is CASNPQVYTGELFF. The CDR3 region has the DNA TGTGCCAGCAATCCGCAAGTGTACACCGGGGAGCTGTTTTTT.